This entry is about one TCR beta chain. The source of the sample is a study of Ad26.COV2.S vaccination and SARS-CoV-2 variants. Sequenced by immunoSEQ multiplex PCR; TCRdb stores in-frame clones only, minus some. The sample yields some 640,000 clones, about 89% seen once. Treatment defined: some 20 received Ad26.COV2.S at low or high dose, single or two shots; about 5 received placebo; per-sample allocation not given. Samples analyzed were those drawn on day 63 after the first vaccine or placebo injection. The germline gives CDR1 SNHLY, CDR2 FYNNEI. This CDR3 spans 13 amino acids. After removal of 10 bases from V and 4 bases from J, the junction contained 5 bases not matched to a gene.

The sequence derives from a person between 18 and 59 years old who received the Ad26.COV2.S COVID-19 vaccine or a placebo. The source material was peripheral blood, sampled in a trial of Ad26.COV2.S vaccine versus placebo. The chain combines TRBV2 with TRBJ2-2, with 8 bases identical to TRBD1. CDR3 region: CAIGQGITGELFF. In nucleotides, the CDR3 is TGTGCCATTGGACAGGGTATCACCGGGGAGCTGTTTTTT.